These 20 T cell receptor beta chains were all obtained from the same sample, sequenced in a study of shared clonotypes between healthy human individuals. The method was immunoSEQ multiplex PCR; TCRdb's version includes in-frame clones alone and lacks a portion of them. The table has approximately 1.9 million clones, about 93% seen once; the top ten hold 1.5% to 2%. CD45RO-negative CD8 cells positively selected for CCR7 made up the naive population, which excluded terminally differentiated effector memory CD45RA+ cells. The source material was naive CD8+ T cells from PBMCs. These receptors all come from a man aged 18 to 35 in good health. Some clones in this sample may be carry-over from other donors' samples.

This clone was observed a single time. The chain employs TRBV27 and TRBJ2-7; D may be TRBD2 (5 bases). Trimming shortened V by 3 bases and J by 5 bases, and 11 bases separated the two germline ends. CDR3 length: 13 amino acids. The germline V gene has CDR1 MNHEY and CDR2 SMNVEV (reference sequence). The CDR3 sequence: CASSFGRGNEQYF. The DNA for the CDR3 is TGTGCCAGCAGTTTTGGGAGAGGAAACGAGCAGTACTTC.

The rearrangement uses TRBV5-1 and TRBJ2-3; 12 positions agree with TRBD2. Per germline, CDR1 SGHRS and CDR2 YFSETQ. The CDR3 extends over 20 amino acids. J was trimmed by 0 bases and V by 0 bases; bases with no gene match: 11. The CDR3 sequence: CASSLGPPRLAGDSTDTQYF. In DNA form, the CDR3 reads TGCGCCAGCAGCTTGGGGCCCCCCCGACTAGCGGGGGATAGCACAGATACGCAGTATTTT.

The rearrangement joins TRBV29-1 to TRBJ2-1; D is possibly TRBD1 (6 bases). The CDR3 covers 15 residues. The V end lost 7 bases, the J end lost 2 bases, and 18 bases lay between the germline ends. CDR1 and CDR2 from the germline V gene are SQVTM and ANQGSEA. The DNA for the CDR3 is TGCAGCGCCAACCCGGGACATAAAGCCTACAATGAGCAGTTCTTC. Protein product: CSANPGHKAYNEQFF.

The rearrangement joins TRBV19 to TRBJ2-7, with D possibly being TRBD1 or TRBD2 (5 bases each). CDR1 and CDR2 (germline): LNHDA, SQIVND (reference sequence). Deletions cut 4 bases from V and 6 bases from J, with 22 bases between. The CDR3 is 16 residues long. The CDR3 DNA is TGTGCCAGTAGTAAACCGGGGCAGGGAACGGTCGGCGAGCAGTACTTC. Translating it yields CASSKPGQGTVGEQYF.

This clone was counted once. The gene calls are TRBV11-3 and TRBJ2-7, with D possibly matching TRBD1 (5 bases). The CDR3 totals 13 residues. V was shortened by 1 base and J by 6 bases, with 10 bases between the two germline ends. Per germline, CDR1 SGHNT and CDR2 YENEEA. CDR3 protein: CASSLAPRAEQYF. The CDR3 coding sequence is TGTGCCAGCAGCTTAGCCCCCAGGGCCGAGCAGTACTTC. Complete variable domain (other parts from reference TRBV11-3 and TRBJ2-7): EAGVVQSPRYKIIEKKQPVAFWCNPISGHNTLYWYLQNLGQGPELLIRYENEEAVDDSQLPKDRFSAERLKGVDSTLKIQPAELGDSAVYLCASSLAPRAEQYFGPGTRLTVT.

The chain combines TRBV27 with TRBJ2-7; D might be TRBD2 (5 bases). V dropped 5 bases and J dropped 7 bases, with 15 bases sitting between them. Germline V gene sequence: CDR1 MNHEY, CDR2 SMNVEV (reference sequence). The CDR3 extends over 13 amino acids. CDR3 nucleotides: TGTGCCAGCAGTCCAGGACTTGGGTGGGAGCAGTACTTC. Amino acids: CASSPGLGWEQYF.

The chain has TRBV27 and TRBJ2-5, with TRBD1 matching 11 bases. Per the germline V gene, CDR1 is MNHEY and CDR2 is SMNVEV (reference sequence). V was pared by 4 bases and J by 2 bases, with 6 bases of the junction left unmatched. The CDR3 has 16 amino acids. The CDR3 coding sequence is TGTGCCAGCAGTTCCCAGGACAGGGGGCGACAAGAGACCCAGTACTTC. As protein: CASSSQDRGRQETQYF.

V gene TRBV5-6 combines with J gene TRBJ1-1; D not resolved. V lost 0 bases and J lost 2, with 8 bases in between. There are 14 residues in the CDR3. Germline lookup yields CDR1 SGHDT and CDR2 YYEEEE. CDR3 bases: TGTGCCAGCAGCTTGGCTCTCTCCAACACTGAAGCTTTCTTT. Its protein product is CASSLALSNTEAFF. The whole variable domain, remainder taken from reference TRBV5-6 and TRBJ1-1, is DAGVTQSPTHLIKTRGQQVTLRCSPKSGHDTVSWYQQALGQGPQFIFQYYEEEERQRGNFPDRFSGHQFPNYSSELNVNALLLGDSALYLCASSLALSNTEAFFGQGTRLTVV.

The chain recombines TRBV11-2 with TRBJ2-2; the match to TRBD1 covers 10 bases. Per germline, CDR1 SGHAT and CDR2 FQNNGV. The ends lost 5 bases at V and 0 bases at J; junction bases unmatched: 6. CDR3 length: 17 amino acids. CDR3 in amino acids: CASSNTGTGANTGELFF. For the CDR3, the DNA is TGTGCCAGCAGCAATACCGGGACAGGGGCGAACACCGGGGAGCTGTTTTTT.

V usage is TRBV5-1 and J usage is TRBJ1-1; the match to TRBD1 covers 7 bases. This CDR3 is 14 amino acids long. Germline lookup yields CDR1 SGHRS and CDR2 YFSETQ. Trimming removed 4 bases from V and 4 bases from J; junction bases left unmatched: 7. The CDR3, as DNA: TGCGCCAGCAGCCCGACAGGGCGGAGCACTGAAGCTTTCTTT. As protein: CASSPTGRSTEAFF.

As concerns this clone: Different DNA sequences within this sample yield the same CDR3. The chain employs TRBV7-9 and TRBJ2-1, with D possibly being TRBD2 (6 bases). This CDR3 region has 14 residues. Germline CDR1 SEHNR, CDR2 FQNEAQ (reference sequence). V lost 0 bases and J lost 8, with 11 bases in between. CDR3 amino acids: CASSLAGPGDEQFF. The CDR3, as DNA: TGTGCCAGCAGCTTAGCGGGACCGGGAGATGAGCAGTTCTTC.

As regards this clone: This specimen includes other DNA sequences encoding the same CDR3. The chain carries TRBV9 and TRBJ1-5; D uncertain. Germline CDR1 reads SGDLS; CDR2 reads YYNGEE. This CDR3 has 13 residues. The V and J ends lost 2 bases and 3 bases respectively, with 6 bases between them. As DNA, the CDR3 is TGTGCCAGCAGCGTTGGTTACAATCAGCCCCAGCATTTT. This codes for CASSVGYNQPQHF.

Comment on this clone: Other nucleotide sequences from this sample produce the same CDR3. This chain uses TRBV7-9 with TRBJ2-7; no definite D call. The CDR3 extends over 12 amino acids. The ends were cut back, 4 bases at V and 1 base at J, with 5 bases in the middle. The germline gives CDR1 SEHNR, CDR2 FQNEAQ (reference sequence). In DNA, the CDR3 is TGTGCCAGCAGCTCGTATTCCTACGAGCAGTACTTC. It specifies CASSSYSYEQYF.

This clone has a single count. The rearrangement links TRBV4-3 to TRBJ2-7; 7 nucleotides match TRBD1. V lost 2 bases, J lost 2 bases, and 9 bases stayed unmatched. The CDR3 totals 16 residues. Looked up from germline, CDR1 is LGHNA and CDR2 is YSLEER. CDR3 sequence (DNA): TGCGCCAGCAGCCAAACCCACCGGGACAGCGCCTACGAGCAGTACTTC. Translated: CASSQTHRDSAYEQYF.

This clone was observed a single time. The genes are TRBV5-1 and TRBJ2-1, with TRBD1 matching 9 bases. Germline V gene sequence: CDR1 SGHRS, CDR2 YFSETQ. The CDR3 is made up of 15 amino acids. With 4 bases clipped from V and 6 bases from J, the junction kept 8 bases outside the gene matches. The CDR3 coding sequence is TGCGCCAGCAGCGCCGGGACAGGGTACATCAATGAGCAGTTCTTC. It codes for CASSAGTGYINEQFF.

CDR3 nucleotide sequence: TGTGCCATCAGTGCGGCTAGCGGGAGGTTAGATGAGCAGTTCTTC. As protein: CAISAASGRLDEQFF. The rearrangement links TRBV10-3 to TRBJ2-1, with TRBD2 identical over 11 bases. The CDR3 length is 15 residues. Losses at the gene ends were 4 bases for V and 8 bases for J; bases not matched to a gene: 7. CDR1 and CDR2 from the germline V gene are ENHRY and SYGVKD.

The CDR3 loop is CASSLQGYTEAFF. For the CDR3, the DNA is TGTGCCAGCAGCTTACAAGGTTACACTGAAGCTTTCTTT. The J gene is TRBJ1-1, the V gene TRBV13; D is uncertain. The CDR3 is 13 residues long. Trimming removed 2 bases from V and 3 bases from J, with 7 bases in between. Germline CDR1 reads PRHDT; CDR2 reads FYEKMQ (reference sequence).

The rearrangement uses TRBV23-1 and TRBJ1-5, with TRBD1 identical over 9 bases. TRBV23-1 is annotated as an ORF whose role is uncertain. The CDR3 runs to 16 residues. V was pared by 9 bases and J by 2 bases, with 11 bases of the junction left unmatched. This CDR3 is CAREDMGQGGNQPQHF. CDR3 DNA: TGCGCCAGGGAGGACATGGGACAGGGTGGCAATCAGCCCCAGCATTTT.

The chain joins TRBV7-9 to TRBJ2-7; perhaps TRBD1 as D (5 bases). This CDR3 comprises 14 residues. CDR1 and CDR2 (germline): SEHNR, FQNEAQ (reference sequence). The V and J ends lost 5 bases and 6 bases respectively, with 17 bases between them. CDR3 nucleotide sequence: TGTGCCAGCAGCGACGGAAGGACACCGGTCGAGCAGTACTTC. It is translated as CASSDGRTPVEQYF.

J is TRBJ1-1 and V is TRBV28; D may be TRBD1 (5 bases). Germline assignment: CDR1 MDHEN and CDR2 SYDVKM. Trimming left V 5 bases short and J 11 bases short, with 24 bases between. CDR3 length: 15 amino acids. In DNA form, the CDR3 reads TGTGCCAGCAGTGGGATTGACTCGGAGGGGACGAGGGCTTTCTTT. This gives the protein CASSGIDSEGTRAFF.